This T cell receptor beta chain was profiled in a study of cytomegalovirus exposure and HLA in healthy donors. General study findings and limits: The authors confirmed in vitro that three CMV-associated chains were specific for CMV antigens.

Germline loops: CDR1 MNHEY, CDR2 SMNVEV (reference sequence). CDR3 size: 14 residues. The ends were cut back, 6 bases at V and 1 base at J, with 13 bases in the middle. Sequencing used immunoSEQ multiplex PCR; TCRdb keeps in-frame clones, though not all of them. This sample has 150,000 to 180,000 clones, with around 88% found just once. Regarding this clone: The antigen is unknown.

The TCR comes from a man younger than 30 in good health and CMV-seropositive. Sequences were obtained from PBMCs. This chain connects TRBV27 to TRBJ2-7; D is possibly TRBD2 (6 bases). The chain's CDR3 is CASSDREASYEQYF. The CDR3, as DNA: TGTGCCAGCAGCGATAGGGAGGCTTCCTACGAGCAGTACTTC.